One sample yielded the 25 T cell receptor beta chains listed below, sequenced in a study of response to subunit inactivated influenza vaccine. MiXCR, run by TCRdb on the RT-PCR reads, gives a single entry per CDR3 protein. The sample shows more than 200,000 distinct CDR3 sequences, roughly an eighth of them seen only once. The specimen was non-naive T cells sorted from PBMCs, collected roughly 2 weeks before vaccination. These TCRs come from a man aged 50 to 60 who received an inactivated influenza vaccine.

This clonotype has only a few counts. The chain employs TRBV28 and TRBJ2-1; 7 bases fit TRBD2. CDR3 size: 19 residues. CDR1 and CDR2 (germline): MDHEN, SYDVKM. The trim removed 2 bases at V and 1 base at J, leaving 14 bases unmatched. The CDR3 DNA sequence: TGTGCCAGCAGTTTACCCGGACTAGACAGAAGCTTATCCTACAATGAGCAGTTCTTC. It yields the protein CASSLPGLDRSLSYNEQFF.

This chain connects TRBV7-2 to TRBJ2-3, with 7 bases fitting TRBD2. The CDR3 consists of 16 residues. The V gene end was trimmed by 2 bases and the J gene end by 2 bases; junction bases not matched to a gene: 7. Germline V lookup: CDR1 SGHTA, CDR2 FQGNSA. CDR3 nucleotide sequence: TGTGCCAGCAGCTTACTGCTAGCGGTGGACACAGATACGCAGTATTTT. Residues: CASSLLLAVDTDTQYF. The variable domain in full, with the rest retrieved from reference TRBV7-2 and TRBJ2-3, is GAGVSQSPSNKVTEKGKDVELRCDPISGHTALYWYRQSLGQGLEFLIYFQGNSAPDKSGLPSDRFSAERTGGSVSTLTIQRTQQEDSAVYLCASSLLLAVDTDTQYFGPGTRLTVL.

The chain combines TRBV18 with TRBJ2-6; possible D gene TRBD1, 6 bases. The V gene lost 4 bases and the J gene lost 2 bases, with 9 bases spanning the gap. The germline CDR1 and CDR2 sequences are KGHSH and LQKENI. The length of the CDR3 is 15 residues. CDR3 in DNA: TGTGCCAGCTCACGTCGACAGGCTGGGGCCAACGTCCTGACTTTC. As protein: CASSRRQAGANVLTF.

To note about this clonotype: This may arise from a read error, as a much more abundant clone is one base away. The rearrangement links TRBV2 to TRBJ2-7; 8 bases align to TRBD1. Germline lookup yields CDR1 SNHLY and CDR2 FYNNEI. The length of the CDR3 is 12 residues. In nucleotides, the CDR3 is TGTGCCAGCATGCAGGGGGCTGAGGAGCACTACTTC. Translated: CASMQGAEEHYF. The full variable domain, with the rest looked up from reference TRBV2 and TRBJ2-7, is EPEVTQTPSHQVTQMGQEVILRCVPISNHLYFYWYRQILGQKVEFLVSFYNNEISEKSEIFDDQFSVERPDGSNFTLKIRSTKLEDSAMYFCASMQGAEEHYFGPGTRLTVT.

This clonotype was observed at least ten times. The chain has TRBV9 and TRBJ2-2; TRBD1 might be the D (5 bases). The CDR3 consists of 15 residues. Deletions cut 1 base from V and 4 bases from J, with 11 bases between. Germline V gives CDR1 SGDLS, CDR2 YYNGEE. In DNA, the CDR3 is TGTGCCAGCAGCGTACAGGGTGGCGGCACCGGGGAGCTGTTTTTT. This codes for CASSVQGGGTGELFF.

This clonotype was counted many times. The rearrangement uses TRBV4-1 and TRBJ2-1; no definite D call. Trimming cost V 0 bases and J 1 base, with 10 bases left between them. CDR1 is MGHRA and CDR2 is YSYEKL in the germline V gene. This CDR3 comprises 16 residues. CDR3 protein: CASSQEGLGSYNEQFF. DNA of the CDR3: TGCGCCAGCAGCCAAGAGGGGTTGGGGTCCTACAATGAGCAGTTCTTC.

The CDR3 bases are TGTGCCAGTCGACAGGCGTTCGGAACCGGGGAGCTGTTTTTT. Protein: CASRQAFGTGELFF. V and J are TRBV19 and TRBJ2-2; D possibly corresponds to TRBD1 (6 bases). The V gene lost 8 bases and the J gene lost 5 bases, with 15 bases spanning the gap. The CDR3 covers 14 residues. Germline V gene lookup returns CDR1 LNHDA and CDR2 SQIVND (reference sequence).

This clonotype was observed a handful of times. This chain uses TRBV7-2 with TRBJ2-3; no firm D call. The CDR3 has 13 residues. Germline assignment: CDR1 SGHTA and CDR2 FQGNSA. The germline V and J ends were trimmed by 3 bases and 2 bases, with 6 bases remaining between them. DNA of the CDR3: TGTGCCAGCAGCTTGGGTATCACAGATACGCAGTATTTT. Amino acid sequence: CASSLGITDTQYF. Drawing the rest from reference TRBV7-2 and TRBJ2-3, the complete variable domain is GAGVSQSPSNKVTEKGKDVELRCDPISGHTALYWYRQSLGQGLEFLIYFQGNSAPDKSGLPSDRFSAERTGGSVSTLTIQRTQQEDSAVYLCASSLGITDTQYFGPGTRLTVL.

This clonotype showed up many times. This chain uses TRBV5-1 with TRBJ1-6; the D gene is possibly TRBD1 (6 bases). Germline assignment: CDR1 SGHRS and CDR2 YFSETQ. V dropped 0 bases and J dropped 7 bases, with 14 bases sitting between them. The CDR3 sequence is 16 residues long. Written as DNA, the CDR3 is TGCGCCAGCAGCTTGGCCCCCAGTCAGGGGAATTCACCCCTCCACTTT. It codes for CASSLAPSQGNSPLHF. Full variable domain (missing parts from reference TRBV5-1 and TRBJ1-6): KAGVTQTPRYLIKTRGQQVTLSCSPISGHRSVSWYQQTPGQGLQFLFEYFSETQRNKGNFPGRFSGRQFSNSRSEMNVSTLELGDSALYLCASSLAPSQGNSPLHFGNGTRLTVT.

This clonotype was seen many times. V is TRBV11-2 and J is TRBJ2-2; TRBD2 agrees at 15 bases. The germline CDR1 and CDR2 sequences are SGHAT and FQNNGV. After removal of 4 bases from V and 1 base from J, the junction contained 4 bases not matched to a gene. This CDR3 is 18 amino acids long. CDR3 DNA sequence: TGTGCCAGCAGCTCAGGACTAGCGGGGGGGCAGAACACCGGGGAGCTGTTTTTT. Encoded protein: CASSSGLAGGQNTGELFF.

This clonotype was counted once. The gene calls are TRBV5-8 and TRBJ2-3; the match to TRBD2 covers 9 bases. This CDR3 contains 16 residues. Trimming removed 7 bases from V and 4 bases from J; junction bases left unmatched: 13. Germline V lookup: CDR1 SGHTS, CDR2 YDEGEE. Here the CDR3 reads CASGIQGLAISDTQYF. The CDR3 nucleotides read TGTGCCAGCGGAATCCAGGGACTAGCAATATCAGATACGCAGTATTTT.

This chain connects TRBV6-2 or TRBV6-3 to TRBJ2-3; 13 bases align to TRBD2. Losses at the gene ends were 6 bases for V and 1 base for J; bases not matched to a gene: 7. Germline CDR1 is MNHEY and CDR2 is SVGEGT. CDR3 length: 17 amino acids. CDR3 DNA sequence: TGTGCCAGCAGCCAAGGACTAGCGGGAGAACGCACAGATACGCAGTATTTT. It translates to CASSQGLAGERTDTQYF.

This clonotype was recorded many times. The chain combines TRBV20-1 with TRBJ2-1; TRBD1 matches 10 bases. Unmatched junction bases numbered 7, after V lost 6 bases and J lost 5 bases. The V gene's germline CDR1 is DFQATT and CDR2 SNEGSKA (reference sequence). The CDR3 is made up of 14 amino acids. CDR3 sequence (DNA): TGCAGTGCCCGACAGGGGGCGAAAAACAATGAGCAGTTCTTC. Translated: CSARQGAKNNEQFF.

The chain recombines TRBV25-1 with TRBJ2-5; 7 bases line up with TRBD1. This CDR3 spans 15 amino acids. The V and J ends lost 6 bases and 2 bases, in that order; junction bases with no gene match: 9. From germline, CDR1 is MGHDK and CDR2 SYGVNS. CDR3 residues: CASRSLGTEQETQYF. As DNA, the CDR3 is TGTGCCAGCAGATCCCTAGGGACAGAACAAGAGACCCAGTACTTC. The entire variable domain, with the rest obtained from reference TRBV25-1 and TRBJ2-5, is as follows: EADIYQTPRYLVIGTGKKITLECSQTMGHDKMYWYQQDPGMELHLIHYSYGVNSTEKGDLSSESTVSRIRTEHFPLTLESARPSHTSQYLCASRSLGTEQETQYFGPGTRLLVL.

This clonotype has a count of ten or more. The V and J genes are TRBV28 and TRBJ2-1; a weak D match, TRBD2 (5 bases). The V end was cut by 10 bases, the J end by 7 bases, with 26 bases between. The length of the CDR3 is 16 residues. Germline V gene lookup returns CDR1 MDHEN and CDR2 SYDVKM. The CDR3 is CATHGLKGGLGNEQFF. CDR3 nucleotide sequence: TGTGCCACCCACGGGTTGAAGGGCGGGTTGGGGAATGAGCAGTTCTTC.

This clonotype was seen many times. CDR3 protein: CASSIRGRADTQYF. The DNA of the CDR3 is TGTGCCAGCAGCATCAGGGGGCGGGCAGATACGCAGTATTTT. V is TRBV5-6 and J is TRBJ2-3, with TRBD1 matching over 8 bases. The CDR3 is made up of 14 amino acids. V lost 4 bases, J lost 4 bases, and 5 bases stayed unmatched. Germline values: CDR1 SGHDT, CDR2 YYEEEE.

The gene calls are TRBV4-3 and TRBJ2-3; D is perhaps TRBD2 (5 bases). Looked up from germline, CDR1 is LGHNA and CDR2 is YSLEER. V lost 0 bases to trimming and J lost 6 bases, with 10 bases between them. CDR3 length: 14 residues. The CDR3 sequence: CASSQEPSSDTQYF. The CDR3 DNA sequence: TGCGCCAGCAGCCAAGAGCCTAGCAGTGATACGCAGTATTTT.

This clonotype was observed many times. This chain uses TRBV28 with TRBJ2-1; D ambiguous. The CDR3 has 11 residues. Germline V lookup: CDR1 MDHEN, CDR2 SYDVKM. Between the trimmed V and J ends, which lost 6 bases and 8 bases, there was a span of 8 bases. The CDR3 DNA is TGTGCCAGCAGGAACTTTGATGAGCAGTTCTTC. The encoded protein is CASRNFDEQFF.

This chain uses TRBV2 with TRBJ2-7; no firm D call. This CDR3 comprises 11 residues. The V gene lost 6 bases and the J gene lost 6 bases, with 9 bases spanning the gap. Germline V gives CDR1 SNHLY, CDR2 FYNNEI. The CDR3 DNA sequence: TGTGCCAGCAGGACTTATGGCGAGCAGTACTTC. Translating gives CASRTYGEQYF.

The sample holds many counts of this clonotype. The V call is TRBV4-2, the J call TRBJ2-1; tentatively, D is TRBD1 (6 bases). With 4 bases removed from V and 0 bases from J, the gap between germline ends came to 13 bases. The CDR3 totals 16 residues. CDR1 is LGHNA and CDR2 is YNFKEQ in the germline V gene. CDR3 DNA: TGTGCCAGCAGCCCCGAACAGGGCGGCTCCTACAATGAGCAGTTCTTC. Its translation is CASSPEQGGSYNEQFF.

This clonotype was observed at least ten times. The chain carries TRBV4-1 and TRBJ1-1; perhaps TRBD1 as D (5 bases). Germline-derived CDR1 and CDR2 are MGHRA and YSYEKL. CDR3 length equals 15 residues. Trimming cost V 7 bases and J 4 bases, with 19 bases left between them. The CDR3 DNA follows: TGCGCCAGCACCCGGGATGGTCAGGGCGGCACTGAAGCTTTCTTT. Encoded protein: CASTRDGQGGTEAFF.

This clonotype has ten or more counts. The J gene is TRBJ1-5, the V gene TRBV12-3 or TRBV12-4; D is uncertain. The CDR3 length is 14 residues. V lost 6 bases, J lost 1 base, and 10 bases lay in between. CDR3 in amino acids: CASRSLDSNQPQHF. As DNA, the CDR3 is TGTGCCAGCAGATCCCTGGACAGCAATCAGCCCCAGCATTTT.

In the case of this clonotype: A much larger clone differs from this one at a single base, so this may be a read error. The rearrangement links TRBV3-1 to TRBJ2-3; a possible D gene is TRBD2 (5 bases). This CDR3 contains 16 residues. Per germline, CDR1 LGHDT and CDR2 YNNKEL (reference sequence). DNA of the CDR3: TGTGCCAGCAGCTCCCCACGGGGTGCTAGCACAGAGACGCAGTATTTT. Translating it yields CASSSPRGASTETQYF.

In this sample, this clonotype turned up a few times. The chain joins TRBV19 to TRBJ1-6; 9 positions agree with TRBD1. This CDR3 is 14 amino acids long. Germline CDR1 reads LNHDA; CDR2 reads SQIVND (reference sequence). V trimming: 6 bases; J trimming: 6 bases; junction bases outside the gene matches: 3. CDR3 amino acids: CASSSTGGNSPLHF. In DNA form, the CDR3 reads TGTGCCAGTAGCTCGACAGGGGGTAATTCACCCCTCCACTTT.

This clonotype was counted a few times. The chain carries TRBV24-1 and TRBJ2-2; TRBD1 agrees at 8 bases. The germline V gene has CDR1 KGHDR and CDR2 SFDVKD. V trimming: 3 bases; J trimming: 0 bases; junction bases outside the gene matches: 8. The CDR3 is 18 residues long. Here the CDR3 DNA reads TGTGCCACCAGTGATGACAGGGGCTTCAGGGCGAACACCGGGGAGCTGTTTTTT. This codes for CATSDDRGFRANTGELFF.